This section outlines one T cell receptor beta chain sequence together with its context. The study ran its PCR with 60 Vbeta and 13 Jbeta primers. This table comes from immunoSEQ multiplex PCR, and its TCRdb copy is limited to in-frame clones, with some not included. Of fewer than 100,000 clones in the sample, roughly three quarters are singletons; the top ten hold 3.5% to 4%. This record comes from a study of cytomegalovirus exposure and HLA in healthy donors. The V gene lost 6 bases and the J gene lost 2 bases, with 17 bases spanning the gap. The CDR3 is 16 residues long. Germline V CDR1 and CDR2: MDHEN, SYDVKM.

V usage is TRBV28 and J usage is TRBJ1-5, with unresolved D. The sequenced sample consisted of PBMCs. This receptor was obtained from a woman in her 40s in good health and CMV-seronegative. The CDR3 sequence: CASSLIGEPGNQPQHF. The CDR3 DNA sequence: TGTGCCAGCAGCCTTATCGGAGAGCCCGGCAATCAGCCCCAGCATTTT.